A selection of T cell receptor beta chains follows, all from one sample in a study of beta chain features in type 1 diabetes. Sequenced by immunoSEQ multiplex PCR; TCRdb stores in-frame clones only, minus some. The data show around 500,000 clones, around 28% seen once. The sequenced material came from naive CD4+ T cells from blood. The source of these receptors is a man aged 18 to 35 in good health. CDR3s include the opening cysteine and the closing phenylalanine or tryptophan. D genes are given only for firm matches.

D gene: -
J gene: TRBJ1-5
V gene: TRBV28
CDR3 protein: CASSPRDQPQHF

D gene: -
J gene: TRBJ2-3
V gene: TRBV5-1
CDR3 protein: CASSPQVPSADTQYF

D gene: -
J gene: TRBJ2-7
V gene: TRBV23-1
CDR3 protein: CASSPPGRSYEQYF

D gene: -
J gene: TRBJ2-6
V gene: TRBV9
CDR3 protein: CASSLGRNSGANVLTF

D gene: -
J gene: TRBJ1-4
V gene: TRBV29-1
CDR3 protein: CSVEDPQAAAGAKLFF

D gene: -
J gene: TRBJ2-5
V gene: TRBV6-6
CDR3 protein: CASSRPRGRGETQYF

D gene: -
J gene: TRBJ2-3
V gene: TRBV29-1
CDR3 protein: CSADPGTDTQYF

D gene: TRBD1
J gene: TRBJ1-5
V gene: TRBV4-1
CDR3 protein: CASSQLLTGGALQPQHF

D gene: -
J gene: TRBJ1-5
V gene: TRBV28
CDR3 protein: CASSGGNQPQHF

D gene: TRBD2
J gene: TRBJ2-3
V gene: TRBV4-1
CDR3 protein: CASSQEGLAHYF

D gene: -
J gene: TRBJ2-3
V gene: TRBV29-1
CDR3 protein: CSVDSGTDTQYF